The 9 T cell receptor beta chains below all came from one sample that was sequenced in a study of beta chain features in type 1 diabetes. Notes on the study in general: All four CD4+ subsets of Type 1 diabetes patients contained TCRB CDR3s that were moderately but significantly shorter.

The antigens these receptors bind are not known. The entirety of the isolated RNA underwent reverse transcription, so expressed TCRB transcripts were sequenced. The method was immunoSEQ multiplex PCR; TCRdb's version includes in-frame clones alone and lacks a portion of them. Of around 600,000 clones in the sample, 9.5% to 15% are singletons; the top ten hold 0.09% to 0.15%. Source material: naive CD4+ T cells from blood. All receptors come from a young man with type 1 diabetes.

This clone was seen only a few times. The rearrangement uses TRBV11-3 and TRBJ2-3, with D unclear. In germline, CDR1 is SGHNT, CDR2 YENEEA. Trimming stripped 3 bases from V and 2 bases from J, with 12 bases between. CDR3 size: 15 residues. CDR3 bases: TGTGCCAGCAGCTTTGGTCCTACTGTCACAGATACGCAGTATTTT. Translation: CASSFGPTVTDTQYF.

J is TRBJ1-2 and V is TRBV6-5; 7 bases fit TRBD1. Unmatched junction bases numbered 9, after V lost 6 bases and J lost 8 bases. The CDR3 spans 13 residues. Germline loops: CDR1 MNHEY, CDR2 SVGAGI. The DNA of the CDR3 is TGTGCCAGCAGCCTCCGGGACAGCAACGGCTACACCTTC. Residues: CASSLRDSNGYTF.

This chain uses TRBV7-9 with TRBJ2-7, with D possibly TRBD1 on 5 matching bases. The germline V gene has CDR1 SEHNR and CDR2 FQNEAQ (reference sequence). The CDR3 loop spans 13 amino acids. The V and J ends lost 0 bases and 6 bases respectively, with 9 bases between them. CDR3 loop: CASSLAEGAEQYF. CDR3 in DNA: TGTGCCAGCAGCTTAGCAGAAGGGGCCGAGCAGTACTTC.

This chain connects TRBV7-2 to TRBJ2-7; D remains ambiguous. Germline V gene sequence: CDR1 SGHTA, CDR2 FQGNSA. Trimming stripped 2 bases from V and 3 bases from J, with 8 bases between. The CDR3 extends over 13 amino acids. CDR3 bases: TGTGCCAGCAGCTTATTCGGTCTCTACGAGCAGTACTTC. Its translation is CASSLFGLYEQYF.

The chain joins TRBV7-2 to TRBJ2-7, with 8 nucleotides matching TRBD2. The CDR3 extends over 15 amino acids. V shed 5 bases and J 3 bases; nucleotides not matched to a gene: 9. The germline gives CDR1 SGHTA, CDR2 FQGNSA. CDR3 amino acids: CASSPASGPIYEQYF. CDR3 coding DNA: TGTGCCAGCAGCCCCGCTAGCGGGCCCATCTACGAGCAGTACTTC.

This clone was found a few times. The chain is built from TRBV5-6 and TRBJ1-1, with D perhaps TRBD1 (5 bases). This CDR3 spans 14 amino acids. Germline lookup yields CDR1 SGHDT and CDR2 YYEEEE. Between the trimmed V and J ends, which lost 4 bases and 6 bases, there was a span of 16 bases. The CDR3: CASSPLGTFSEAFF. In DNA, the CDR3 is TGTGCCAGCAGCCCTTTGGGGACTTTCTCTGAAGCTTTCTTT.

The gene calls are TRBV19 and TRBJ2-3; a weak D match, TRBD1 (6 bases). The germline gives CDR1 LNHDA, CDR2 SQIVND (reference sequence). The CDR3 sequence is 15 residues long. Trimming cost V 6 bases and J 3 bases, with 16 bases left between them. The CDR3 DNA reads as TGTGCCAGTAGCGATCACAGGGTGCAGACAGATACGCAGTATTTT. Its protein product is CASSDHRVQTDTQYF.

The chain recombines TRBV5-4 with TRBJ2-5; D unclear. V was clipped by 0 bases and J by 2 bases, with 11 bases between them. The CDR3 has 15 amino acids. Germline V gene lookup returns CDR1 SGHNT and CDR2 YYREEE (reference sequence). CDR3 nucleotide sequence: TGTGCCAGCAGCTTGGCAAACGCCGGGCAAGAGACCCAGTACTTC. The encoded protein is CASSLANAGQETQYF.

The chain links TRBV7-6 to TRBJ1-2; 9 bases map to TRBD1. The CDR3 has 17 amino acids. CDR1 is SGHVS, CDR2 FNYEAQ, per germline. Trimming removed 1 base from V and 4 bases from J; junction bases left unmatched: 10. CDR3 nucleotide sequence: TGTGCCAGCAGCTTAGGGTTACAGGGGGCTCCTCCCTATGGCTACACCTTC. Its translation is CASSLGLQGAPPYGYTF.